Listed here is a single TCR beta chain. This CDR3 is built from 17 residues. The germline V gene encodes CDR1 SQVTM and CDR2 ANQGSEA. V was trimmed by 4 bases and J by 0 bases, leaving 18 bases between them. Investigators reverse transcribed all isolated RNA, so they sequenced expressed TCRB transcripts. Using immunoSEQ multiplex PCR, the repertoire was profiled, and TCRdb retains in-frame clones only, with some absent. Of about 620,000 clones listed, roughly a sixth are singletons. The data originate from a study of beta chain features in type 1 diabetes. Study overall: Cell yields, age and gender were similar between patients and healthy donors.

Sample: naive CD4+ T cells from blood. This chain connects TRBV29-1 to TRBJ1-4; D gene unclear. This TCR came from a man in his late teens or twenties in good health. DNA of the CDR3: TGCAGCGTTGCAAGACCGGTCTTCCTTGCAACTAATGAAAAACTGTTTTTT. Translating gives CSVARPVFLATNEKLFF.